One sample yielded the 26 T cell receptor beta chains listed below, sequenced in a study of shared clonotypes between healthy human individuals. TCRdb's table, derived via immunoSEQ multiplex PCR, lists solely in-frame clones and lacks some. The sample gives 2 million to 2.5 million clones, 93% of which show up once; approximately 0.35% is in the top ten. Specimen: naive CD4+ T cells from PBMCs. Subset defined: CD45RA+ positively selected. These receptors all come from a man between 18 and 29 years old in good health. Some clones in this sample may be carry-over from other donors' samples.

The chain employs TRBV7-2 and TRBJ2-1, with 9 bases identical to TRBD2. The CDR3 sequence is 14 residues long. CDR1 is SGHTA and CDR2 is FQGNSA in the germline V gene. With V trimmed by 1 base and J by 10 bases, 5 bases remained unmatched. The CDR3 bases are TGTGCCAGCAGCTTAGGGACTAGCGTGGGCGAGCAGTTCTTC. Translation: CASSLGTSVGEQFF.

The rearrangement uses TRBV28 and TRBJ2-7, with TRBD2 matching 14 bases. This CDR3 contains 19 residues. Germline CDR1 is MDHEN and CDR2 is SYDVKM. Losses at the gene ends were 4 bases for V and 3 bases for J; bases not matched to a gene: 14. The CDR3 DNA sequence: TGTGCCAGCAGTTCACGCCGGGGGGGACTAGCGGGAGTTAACTACGAGCAGTACTTC. It translates to CASSSRRGGLAGVNYEQYF. The full variable domain, rest sourced from reference TRBV28 and TRBJ2-7, is DVKVTQSSRYLVKRTGEKVFLECVQDMDHENMFWYRQDPGLGLRLIYFSYDVKMKEKGDIPEGYSVSREKKERFSLILESASTNQTSMYLCASSSRRGGLAGVNYEQYFGPGTRLTVT.

V is TRBV29-1 and J is TRBJ1-1; D is possibly TRBD1 (6 bases). CDR3 length: 15 residues. Trimming shortened V by 1 base and J by 1 base, and 13 bases separated the two germline ends. Germline loops: CDR1 SQVTM, CDR2 ANQGSEA. The CDR3 protein is CSVEADRTSNTEAFF. In nucleotides, the CDR3 is TGCAGCGTTGAAGCGGACAGAACCTCGAACACTGAAGCTTTCTTT.

The chain carries TRBV5-4 and TRBJ2-1, with TRBD1 matching 9 bases. This CDR3 spans 15 amino acids. Germline assignment: CDR1 SGHNT and CDR2 YYREEE (reference sequence). V gave up 4 bases and J gave up 3 bases; unmatched junction bases: 5. CDR3 in amino acids: CASSHGTGYYNEQFF. CDR3 DNA: TGTGCCAGCAGCCACGGGACAGGGTACTACAATGAGCAGTTCTTC.

The V call is TRBV28, the J call TRBJ1-5; D possibly corresponds to TRBD1 (5 bases). The length of the CDR3 is 16 residues. V shed 6 bases and J shed 1 base, with 16 bases lying between them. Per germline, CDR1 MDHEN and CDR2 SYDVKM. This chain's CDR3 is CASRGGGEGSNQPQHF. The CDR3 DNA reads TGTGCCAGCAGGGGGGGAGGGGAAGGGAGCAATCAGCCCCAGCATTTT.

The rearrangement links TRBV6-1 to TRBJ1-1; no clear D gene. Germline CDR1 MNHNS, CDR2 SASEGT. The CDR3 extends over 13 amino acids. Trimming took off 4 bases at V and 4 bases at J, with 10 bases between the two ends. CDR3 sequence: CASSVRGSTEAFF. The CDR3 bases are TGTGCCAGCAGTGTACGCGGGAGCACTGAAGCTTTCTTT.

The J gene is TRBJ2-1, the V gene TRBV5-1, with 8 bases that match TRBD1. This CDR3 has 15 residues. V gave up 6 bases and J gave up 8 bases; unmatched junction bases: 13. The germline V gene encodes CDR1 SGHRS and CDR2 YFSETQ. Written as DNA, the CDR3 is TGCGCCAGCACCCCTCCCGGGACAGGTGGCCATGAGCAGTTCTTC. Translation gives CASTPPGTGGHEQFF.

As to this clone: Other DNA sequences within the sample encode an identical CDR3. V and J are TRBV6-4 and TRBJ1-2; D is perhaps TRBD1 (6 bases). V lost 3 bases to trimming and J lost 7 bases, with 12 bases between them. This CDR3 is 13 amino acids long. Germline lookup yields CDR1 MRHNA and CDR2 SNTAGT. The chain's CDR3 is CASSETGSSGYTF. Here the CDR3 DNA reads TGTGCCAGCAGTGAAACAGGGTCCTCTGGCTACACCTTC.

The chain combines TRBV27 with TRBJ2-7, with D perhaps TRBD1 (5 bases). Germline lookup yields CDR1 MNHEY and CDR2 SMNVEV (reference sequence). CDR3 size: 18 residues. Trimming removed 7 bases from V and 0 bases from J, with 25 bases in between. CDR3 residues: CASTSWGGRPPSSYEQYF. In nucleotides, the CDR3 is TGTGCCAGCACCTCTTGGGGCGGCCGCCCTCCCAGCTCCTACGAGCAGTACTTC.

This clone showed up just once. J is TRBJ2-5 and V is TRBV5-1; D is uncertain. V shed 0 bases and J shed 5 bases, with 14 bases lying between them. This CDR3 region has 15 residues. Germline V gene lookup returns CDR1 SGHRS and CDR2 YFSETQ. The CDR3: CASSLAVPVEETQYF. In DNA, the CDR3 is TGCGCCAGCAGCTTGGCGGTTCCGGTGGAGGAGACCCAGTACTTC. The full variable domain, rest sourced from reference TRBV5-1 and TRBJ2-5, is KAGVTQTPRYLIKTRGQQVTLSCSPISGHRSVSWYQQTPGQGLQFLFEYFSETQRNKGNFPGRFSGRQFSNSRSEMNVSTLELGDSALYLCASSLAVPVEETQYFGPGTRLLVL.

This chain uses TRBV6-1 with TRBJ1-2; weak D call: TRBD1 (6 bases). Germline V gives CDR1 MNHNS, CDR2 SASEGT. Trimming left V 1 base short and J 8 bases short, with 14 bases between. The CDR3 consists of 14 residues. The CDR3 region has the DNA TGTGCCAGCAGTGAAGTCGGGGACACAAGAGGCTACACCTTC. Translating gives CASSEVGDTRGYTF.

V and J are TRBV19 and TRBJ1-1; 9 bases align to TRBD1. The V gene's germline CDR1 is LNHDA and CDR2 SQIVND (reference sequence). The junction had 7 bases not matched to a gene; V was cut back by 5 bases and J by 9 bases. This CDR3 is built from 13 residues. The CDR3 region has the DNA TGTGCCAGTAGTCTCCGGGACAGGGCCAAAGCTTTCTTT. This gives the protein CASSLRDRAKAFF.

This clone was detected only a few times. This chain links TRBV28 with TRBJ1-1; TRBD1 might be the D (5 bases). The CDR3 is 16 residues long. Trimming cost V 3 bases and J 1 base, with 15 bases left between them. Looked up from germline, CDR1 is MDHEN and CDR2 is SYDVKM. CDR3 sequence (DNA): TGTGCCAGCAGTTTCTCTACCCCCGGGGGGAACACTGAAGCTTTCTTT. It encodes CASSFSTPGGNTEAFF.

The rearrangement links TRBV28 to TRBJ1-5; D is unresolved. Germline lookup yields CDR1 MDHEN and CDR2 SYDVKM. Trimming took 8 bases from V and 5 from J, leaving 10 bases between them. The CDR3 length is 12 residues. Written as DNA, the CDR3 is TGTGCCAGCGGCAGGTTCGATCAGCCCCAGCATTTT. It codes for CASGRFDQPQHF.

This chain links TRBV7-9 with TRBJ2-7; D is unresolved. V gave up 0 bases and J gave up 9 bases, with 12 bases separating them. Germline V CDR1 and CDR2: SEHNR, FQNEAQ (reference sequence). The CDR3 is 13 residues long. CDR3 residues: CASSLAMSFGQYF. As DNA, the CDR3 is TGTGCCAGCAGCTTAGCAATGAGTTTCGGGCAGTACTTC.

J is TRBJ2-4 and V is TRBV30, with 7 nucleotides matching TRBD2. V lost 5 bases and J lost 5; bases outside the gene matches: 3. The CDR3 is made up of 12 amino acids. Germline CDR1 and CDR2: GTSNPN and SVGIG (reference sequence). The CDR3, as DNA: TGTGCCTGGGGGAGGGAACAAAACATTCAGTACTTC. The encoded protein is CAWGREQNIQYF.

V is TRBV6-1 and J is TRBJ2-1; 8 bases line up with TRBD2. V shed 8 bases, J shed 2 bases, and the junction held 5 bases outside the gene matches. CDR1 MNHNS and CDR2 SASEGT come from the germline V gene. This CDR3 is built from 14 residues. The CDR3 reads CASHTGRAYNEQFF. For the CDR3, the DNA is TGTGCCAGCCACACCGGGAGGGCCTACAATGAGCAGTTCTTC.

The rearrangement links TRBV7-9 to TRBJ2-7, with 9 bases lining up with TRBD2. CDR1 is SEHNR, CDR2 FQNEAQ, per germline (reference sequence). J lost 3 bases, V lost 1 base, and 7 bases had no gene match. This CDR3 contains 16 residues. DNA for the CDR3: TGTGCCAGCAGCTTAGGCGGGAGGGTACTAATCTACGAGCAGTACTTC. It encodes CASSLGGRVLIYEQYF.

This clone has a single count. The genes are TRBV6-5 and TRBJ2-5, with D maybe TRBD1 (5 bases). Trimming pared 6 bases from V and 5 bases from J, leaving 13 bases between. There are 13 residues in the CDR3. Germline V CDR1 and CDR2: MNHEY, SVGAGI. Here the CDR3 reads CASRHRPRETQYF. The CDR3 DNA sequence: TGTGCCAGCAGGCACAGGCCCCGGGAGACCCAGTACTTC.

This rearrangement joins TRBV10-3 to TRBJ2-1; TRBD1 matches at 8 bases. V lost 11 bases to trimming and J lost 5 bases; unmatched junction nucleotides: 5. Germline-derived CDR1 and CDR2 are ENHRY and SYGVKD. The CDR3 totals 12 residues. The CDR3 DNA sequence: TGTGCCTCCCGGGACAGGCACAATGAGCAGTTCTTC. Amino acids: CASRDRHNEQFF.

This rearrangement joins TRBV7-2 to TRBJ1-4; tentatively, D is TRBD1 (5 bases). CDR1 and CDR2 (germline): SGHTA, FQGNSA. CDR3 length: 17 amino acids. V lost 3 bases to trimming and J lost 3 bases, with 17 bases between them. The CDR3 nucleotides are TGTGCCAGCAGCTTGGGGGGTTTCCGGGTAGCTAATGAAAAACTGTTTTTT. This translates into CASSLGGFRVANEKLFF.

The rearrangement joins TRBV6-1 to TRBJ1-5; D may be TRBD1 (6 bases). The CDR3 totals 14 residues. Germline-derived CDR1 and CDR2 are MNHNS and SASEGT. V lost 6 bases to trimming and J lost 6 bases, with 15 bases between them. The CDR3: CASRFNRVAQPQHF. CDR3 DNA: TGTGCCAGCAGATTTAACAGGGTCGCTCAGCCCCAGCATTTT.

The rearrangement joins TRBV4-1 to TRBJ2-1, with D hard to call. V lost 4 bases, J lost 4 bases, and 11 bases lay in between. The CDR3 runs 14 residues. Germline assignment: CDR1 MGHRA and CDR2 YSYEKL. The CDR3 spells CASSRDTTYNEQFF. The CDR3 DNA reads as TGCGCCAGCAGCCGAGATACGACTTACAATGAGCAGTTCTTC.

V is TRBV28 and J is TRBJ2-7; no reliable D call. The CDR3 is made up of 12 amino acids. Trimming took off 5 bases at V and 9 bases at J, with 14 bases between the two ends. In germline, CDR1 is MDHEN, CDR2 SYDVKM. In DNA, the CDR3 is TGTGCCAGCAGTCCTGACGTTCGGGTGCAGTACTTC. Translation gives CASSPDVRVQYF.

The rearrangement uses TRBV6-1 and TRBJ1-5, with unresolved D. This CDR3 comprises 11 residues. CDR1 and CDR2 (germline): MNHNS, SASEGT. The V end was cut by 11 bases, the J end by 2 bases, with 7 bases between. The DNA of the CDR3 is TGTGCCGCTGGGGGCAATCAGCCCCAGCATTTT. It translates to CAAGGNQPQHF.

This chain uses TRBV18 with TRBJ2-3, with 12 nucleotides matching TRBD2. Trimming cost V 3 bases and J 4 bases; bases outside gene matches: 11. The germline CDR1 and CDR2 sequences are KGHSH and LQKENI. The CDR3 has 18 residues. Here the CDR3 reads CASSPTTTTSGSPDTQYF. The DNA for the CDR3 is TGTGCCAGCTCACCGACCACTACGACTAGCGGGAGTCCAGATACGCAGTATTTT.